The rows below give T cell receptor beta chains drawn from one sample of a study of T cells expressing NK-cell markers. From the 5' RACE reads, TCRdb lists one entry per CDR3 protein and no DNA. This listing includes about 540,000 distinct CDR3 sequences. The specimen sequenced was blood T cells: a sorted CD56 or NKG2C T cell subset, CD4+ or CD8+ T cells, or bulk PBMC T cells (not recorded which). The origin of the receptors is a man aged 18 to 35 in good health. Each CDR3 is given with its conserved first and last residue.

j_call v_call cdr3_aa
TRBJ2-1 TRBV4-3 CASSQDPLPLAPYNEQFF
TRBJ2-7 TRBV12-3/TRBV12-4 CASILPGQGGDEQYF
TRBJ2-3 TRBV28 CASRTPPVAQYF
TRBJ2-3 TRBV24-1 CATSDFKAGDGTDTQYF
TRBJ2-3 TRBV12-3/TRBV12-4 CASTPGGSGSDTQYF
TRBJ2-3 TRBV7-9 CASPRGERVTDTQYF
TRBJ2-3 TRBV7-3 CASSLGLGTDTQYF
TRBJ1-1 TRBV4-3 CASSQTGLNTEAFF
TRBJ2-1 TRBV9 CASSKREVWYNEQFF
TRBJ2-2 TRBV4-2 CASSQPGWTGELFF
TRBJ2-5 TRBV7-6 CASSLRGGREVGLQETQYF